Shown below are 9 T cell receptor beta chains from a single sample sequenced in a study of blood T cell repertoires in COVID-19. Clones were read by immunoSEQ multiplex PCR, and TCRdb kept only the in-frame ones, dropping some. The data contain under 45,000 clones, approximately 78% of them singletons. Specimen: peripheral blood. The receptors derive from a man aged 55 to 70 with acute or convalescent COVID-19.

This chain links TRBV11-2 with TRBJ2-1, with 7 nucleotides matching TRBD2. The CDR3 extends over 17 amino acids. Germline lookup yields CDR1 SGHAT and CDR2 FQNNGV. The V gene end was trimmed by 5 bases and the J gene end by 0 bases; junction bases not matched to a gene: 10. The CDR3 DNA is TGTGCCAGCAGCACGCGACTAGCTGTGAGCTCCTACAATGAGCAGTTCTTC. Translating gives CASSTRLAVSSYNEQFF.

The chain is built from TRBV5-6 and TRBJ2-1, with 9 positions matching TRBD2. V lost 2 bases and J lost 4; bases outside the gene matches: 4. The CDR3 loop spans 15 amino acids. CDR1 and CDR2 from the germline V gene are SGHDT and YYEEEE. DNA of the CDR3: TGTGCCAGCAGCTTTTCTGCGGGGGGGTACAATGAGCAGTTCTTC. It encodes CASSFSAGGYNEQFF.

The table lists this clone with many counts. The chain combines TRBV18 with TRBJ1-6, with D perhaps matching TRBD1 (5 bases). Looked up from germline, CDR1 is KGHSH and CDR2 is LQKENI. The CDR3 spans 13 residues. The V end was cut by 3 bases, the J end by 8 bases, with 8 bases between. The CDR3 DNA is TGTGCCAGCTCACCCTCGACAGATTCACCCCTCCACTTT. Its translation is CASSPSTDSPLHF.

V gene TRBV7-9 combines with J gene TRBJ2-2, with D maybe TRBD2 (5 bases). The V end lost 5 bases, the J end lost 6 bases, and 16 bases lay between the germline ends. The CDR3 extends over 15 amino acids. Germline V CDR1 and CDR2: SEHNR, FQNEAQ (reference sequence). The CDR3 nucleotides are TGTGCCAGCAGCCCTGGACTTTTTTCCTCCGGGGAGCTGTTTTTT. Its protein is CASSPGLFSSGELFF.

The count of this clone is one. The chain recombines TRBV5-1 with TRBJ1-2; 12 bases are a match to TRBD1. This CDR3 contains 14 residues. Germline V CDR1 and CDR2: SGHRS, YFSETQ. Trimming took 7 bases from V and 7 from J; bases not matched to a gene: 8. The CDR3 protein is CASAMGQGAVGYTF. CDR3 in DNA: TGCGCCAGCGCTATGGGACAGGGGGCGGTTGGCTACACCTTC.

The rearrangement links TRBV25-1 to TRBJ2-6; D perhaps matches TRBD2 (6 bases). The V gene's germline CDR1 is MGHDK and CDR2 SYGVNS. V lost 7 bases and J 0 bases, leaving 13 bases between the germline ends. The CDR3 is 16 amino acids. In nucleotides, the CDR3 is TGTGCCAGCACCCATGGAGGGGCCTCTGGGGCCAACGTCCTGACTTTC. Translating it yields CASTHGGASGANVLTF.

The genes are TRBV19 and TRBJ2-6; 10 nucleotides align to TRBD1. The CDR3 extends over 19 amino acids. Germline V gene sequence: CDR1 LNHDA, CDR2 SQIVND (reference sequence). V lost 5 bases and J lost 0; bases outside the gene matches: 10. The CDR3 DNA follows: TGTGCCAGTAGTCCTACGTGGGGGACAGGGGTCTCTGGGGCCAACGTCCTGACTTTC. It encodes CASSPTWGTGVSGANVLTF.

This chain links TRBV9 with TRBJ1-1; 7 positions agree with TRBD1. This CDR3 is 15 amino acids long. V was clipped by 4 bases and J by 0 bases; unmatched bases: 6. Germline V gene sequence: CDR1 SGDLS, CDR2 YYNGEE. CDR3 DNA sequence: TGTGCCAGCAGCAACCGACAGGGCCTGAACACTGAAGCTTTCTTT. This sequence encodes CASSNRQGLNTEAFF.

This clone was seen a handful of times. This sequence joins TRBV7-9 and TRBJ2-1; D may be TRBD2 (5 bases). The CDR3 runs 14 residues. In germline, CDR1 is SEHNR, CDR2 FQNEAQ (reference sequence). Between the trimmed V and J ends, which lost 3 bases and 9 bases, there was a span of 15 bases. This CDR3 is CASSLVTGWGEQFF. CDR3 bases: TGTGCCAGCAGCTTGGTGACGGGGTGGGGTGAGCAGTTCTTC.